Listed below are T cell receptor beta chains from one sample, sequenced in a study of blood T cell repertoires in COVID-19. The method was immunoSEQ multiplex PCR; TCRdb's version includes in-frame clones alone and lacks a portion of them. In the table there are about 64,000 clones, roughly 88% of which are singletons. The specimen was peripheral blood. The receptors were gathered from an older woman with acute or convalescent COVID-19. The CDR3 runs from the conserved cysteine through the conserved F or W. Each record gives: V gene, clone size, D gene, J gene, CDR3 DNA, CDR3 protein. D genes are given only for firm matches. Only part of the rows carry a size: once, few, many, or a class if the clone is expanded.

v_call: TRBV2; clone_size: .; d_call: .; j_call: TRBJ2-1; cdr3_nt: TGTGCCAGCAGTGAACCGGGACTCGGGTACAATGAGCAGTTCTTC; cdr3_aa: CASSEPGLGYNEQFF
v_call: TRBV7-3; clone_size: once; d_call: TRBD2; j_call: TRBJ2-1; cdr3_nt: TGTGCCAGCAGCCCTGGACTAGCGGGGGGAAATGAGCAGTTCTTC; cdr3_aa: CASSPGLAGGNEQFF
v_call: TRBV4-2; clone_size: .; d_call: .; j_call: TRBJ1-1; cdr3_nt: TGTGCCAGCAGCCAAGATTCACACGCGAACACTGAAGCTTTCTTT; cdr3_aa: CASSQDSHANTEAFF
v_call: TRBV3-1/TRBV3-2; clone_size: .; d_call: TRBD1; j_call: TRBJ1-3; cdr3_nt: TGTGCCAGCAGCCTCCGAGGGACAGGTAACTCTGGAAACACCATATATTTT; cdr3_aa: CASSLRGTGNSGNTIYF
v_call: TRBV5-1; clone_size: .; d_call: .; j_call: TRBJ2-1; cdr3_nt: TGCGCCAGCAGCTTGTTGACAGAACTCGAGCGGTTCTTC; cdr3_aa: CASSLLTELERFF
v_call: TRBV6-1; clone_size: .; d_call: .; j_call: TRBJ1-5; cdr3_nt: TGTGCCAGCAGTGAATCGGAGGGGCTGGAGCCCCAGCATTTT; cdr3_aa: CASSESEGLEPQHF
v_call: TRBV18; clone_size: .; d_call: .; j_call: TRBJ2-7; cdr3_nt: TGTGCCAGCTCATTACAGGGTTACGAGCAGTACTTC; cdr3_aa: CASSLQGYEQYF
v_call: TRBV2; clone_size: .; d_call: .; j_call: TRBJ1-4; cdr3_nt: TGTGCCAGCAGCCCGGAGCAGGGAAGAAATGAAAAACTGTTTTTT; cdr3_aa: CASSPEQGRNEKLFF
v_call: TRBV4-1; clone_size: .; d_call: .; j_call: TRBJ2-7; cdr3_nt: TGCGCCAGCAGCCCCCCCGTCCCCCCCTACGAGCAGTACTTC; cdr3_aa: CASSPPVPPYEQYF
v_call: TRBV20-1; clone_size: .; d_call: .; j_call: TRBJ1-1; cdr3_nt: TGCAGTGCTAGAGATCAGGGAGGCCTCCTGTTT; cdr3_aa: CSARDQGGLLF
v_call: TRBV6-1; clone_size: .; d_call: TRBD1; j_call: TRBJ1-2; cdr3_nt: TGTGCCAGCAGTGACCGGGGACCGGGACAGGGTGCGGTTAACTATGGCTACACCTTC; cdr3_aa: CASSDRGPGQGAVNYGYTF
v_call: TRBV9; clone_size: once; d_call: TRBD1; j_call: TRBJ1-3; cdr3_nt: TGTGCCAGCAGCCAACGGGACAGCCGCTCTGGAAACACCATATATTTT; cdr3_aa: CASSQRDSRSGNTIYF
v_call: TRBV9; clone_size: .; d_call: .; j_call: TRBJ1-2; cdr3_nt: TGTGCCAGCAGCCCCCCAGGGAACTATGGCTACACCTTC; cdr3_aa: CASSPPGNYGYTF